This T cell receptor (beta chain) is from a study of STAT5B mutations in CD4+ large granular lymphocyte leukemia (dated by TCRdb to the early 2020s). About the study as a whole: Among the healthy controls, the CDR3 'QG' motif was associated with a particular HLA allele. TCRbeta repertoires of CD4+ T-cell large granular lymphocyte leukemia patients were compared with those of healthy blood donors. Flow cytometry performed on FACSCanto II or FACSVerse showed that the purified fractions had more than 95% purity among lymphocytes.

The CDR1 and CDR2 encoded by the germline V gene are SNHLY and FYNNEI. The CDR3 numbers 16 residues from cysteine through phenylalanine. Only the CDR3 region is kept as DNA, spanning 48 bases read in frame from base 1. A distance of 17 bases separates the germline ends of V and J, which lose 6 bases and 2 bases respectively. The healthy controls were 37 blood donors, and the buffy coats of these donors were supplied by the Finnish Red Cross blood service. All TCR-sequenced material derived from peripheral blood: patient blood samples and healthy donor buffy coats. Ficoll-Hypaque gradient centrifugation was used to isolate peripheral blood mononuclear cells. For the healthy controls, CD4+ cells were obtained from buffy coats by magnetic purification. Genomic DNA was extracted using the Gentra Puregene Cell and Tissue kit, and a Qubit 2.0 fluorometer was used to quantify it. This clone has more than one count but fewer than ten. It lacks a known antigen. Qualities for individual bases were not recorded, and no much larger clone is one base off.

Overall study results and their limits: The main leukemic clonotypes were found to be private to each patient, although around 25% of the main leukemic clonotypes were detected at low frequency in the non-leukemic repertoires of other patients. TRBV06-family usage was enriched among the top patient clones (8/27) compared with healthy controls (2/35). Compared with healthy CD4+ repertoires, CD4-sorted patient repertoires appeared more clonal, and this difference remained even after the putative leukemic clones were removed. The data were not HLA-matched, and the higher clonality in CD4+ T-LGLL than in CD8+ T-LGLL could be due to the relatively small sample size.

The immunoSEQ assay at survey resolution was applied to genomic DNA for sequencing of TCRbeta rearrangements. As for how the authors treated the data: In the TCR sequencing data, the lowest productive clonotype frequency that could be detected was 2.59 x 10-5. Only productive TCRbeta rearrangements, defined as complete and in-frame sequences, were included in the analyses. Simpson clonality, calculated in the immunoSEQ Analyzer version 3.0, was used as the measure of sample clonality. Clones were categorized by frequency as very rare, small, medium, large (1-20%) or hyperexpanded (>20%). OLGA 1.2.3 estimated generation probabilities, VDJtools produced V-gene circos plots, VDJdb was queried for specificities, and GLIPH identified CDR3 motifs. As stored in TCRdb, this immuneACCESS dataset retains in-frame rearrangements with V and J assigned. A fraction of the clones does not appear; measured against another copy, unresolved V genes explain less than half of the discrepancy, and the remainder lacks a known reason. The DNA was the basis for D and trimming; V, J and clone size are from that table. This sample has roughly 36,000 clones in its table, and 69% of those were observed once. Of the sample, less than 3% falls within the top ten clones.

This TCR was recovered from a human donor in good health. The chain was built from TRBV2 and TRBJ1-5; TRBD1 is a possible D gene, resting on 5 matching bases. Material for sequencing was CD4+ T cells from blood buffy coats. The bases are TGTGCCAGCAGGGGTCGGGGCCAAGAGGGCAATCAGCCCCAGCATTTT. Its protein product is CASRGRGQEGNQPQHF.